This TCR beta chain was observed in a study of long-term antiretroviral therapy in people with HIV. Germline lookup yields CDR1 SGHNT and CDR2 YYREEE (reference sequence). V was cut by 0 bases and J by 2 bases, with 8 bases left in between. This CDR3 comprises 14 residues. Inclusion required at least two post-ART and at least one pre-ART PBMC samples. Treatment for all HIV-infected participants took place in the United States. Study observations and caveats: Missing from the dataset were any data on ART adherence, viral resistance or therapy changes. When set beside controls, HIV repertoires had CDR3 length ranges that were narrower.

This clone has only a few counts. No antigen is known for it. Running of the v3.0 immunoSEQ assay took place at survey level. Profiling relied on immunoSEQ multiplex PCR, and the TCRdb table lists in-frame clones only, not all of them. This repertoire shows about 12,000 clones, 79% found once; its top ten account for around a tenth. The V call is TRBV5-4, the J call TRBJ1-2; D is possibly TRBD1 (5 bases). The sequence was collected from a woman aged 40 to 49 with HIV. Sequences were derived from unsorted PBMCs, sampled 0.8 years before starting antiretroviral therapy. CDR3 DNA: TGTGCCAGCAGCTTGGTAGGGACCAACTATGGCTACACCTTC. Protein sequence: CASSLVGTNYGYTF. The full variable domain, in which reference TRBV5-4 and TRBJ1-2 provide the parts outside the CDR3, is ETGVTQSPTHLIKTRGQQVTLRCSSQSGHNTVSWYQQALGQGPQFIFQYYREEENGRGNFPPRFSGLQFPNYSSELNVNALELDDSALYLCASSLVGTNYGYTFGSGTRLTVV.